Below are 9 T cell receptor beta chains sequenced from a single sample in a study of T cell repertoires in cytomegalovirus infection. No cognate antigen is known for these TCRs. TCRdb itself ran the reads through MiXCR, one entry per CDR3 protein. Of some 220,000 distinct CDR3 sequences detected, approximately 38% appear once; the ten largest clones hold over 45%. The sequenced sample was CD8+ T cells from cultured PBMCs, obtained from culture after CMV antigen stimulation. These receptors originate from a human donor in good health (CMV status not recorded). Some clones in this sample may be carry-over from other donors' samples.

This rearrangement joins TRBV27 to TRBJ1-1, with TRBD1 matching 7 bases. The CDR3 has 14 amino acids. V was pared by 5 bases and J by 4 bases, with 7 bases of the junction left unmatched. Germline V CDR1 and CDR2: MNHEY, SMNVEV (reference sequence). DNA of the CDR3: TGTGCCAGCAGTCCGGGACAGTGGGGCACTGAAGCTTTCTTT. It translates to CASSPGQWGTEAFF.

In regard to this clonotype: This may arise from a read error, as a much more abundant clone is one base away. This CDR3 is CATGPSGWRPGTQYF. In DNA form, the CDR3 reads TGTGCCACCGGTCCTAGCGGGTGGCGCCCGGGGACCCAGTACTTC. The chain uses TRBV12-3 or TRBV12-4 and TRBJ2-5; 8 nucleotides match TRBD2. The length of the CDR3 is 15 residues. V shed 10 bases, J shed 7 bases, and the junction held 17 bases outside the gene matches.

The chain links TRBV20-1 to TRBJ1-6, with a possible D match to TRBD1 (6 bases). Trimming stripped 0 bases from V and 7 bases from J, with 13 bases between. The germline gives CDR1 DFQATT, CDR2 SNEGSKA (reference sequence). There are 15 residues in the CDR3. The CDR3 loop reads CSARDPQGRNSPLHF. The CDR3 DNA follows: TGCAGTGCTAGAGATCCACAGGGTCGGAATTCACCCCTCCACTTT.

This clonotype was found many times. The V and J genes are TRBV19 and TRBJ2-3; TRBD2 matches 11 bases. Germline V CDR1 and CDR2: LNHDA, SQIVND (reference sequence). Trimming removed 3 bases from V and 4 bases from J; junction bases left unmatched: 6. This CDR3 has 16 residues. This CDR3 reads CASSIVTSGSADTQYF. DNA of the CDR3: TGTGCCAGTAGTATTGTTACTAGCGGGAGTGCAGATACGCAGTATTTT.

This clonotype was counted only a few times. The V call is TRBV27, the J call TRBJ1-6; D is ambiguous. The CDR3 length is 17 residues. Germline V gene sequence: CDR1 MNHEY, CDR2 SMNVEV (reference sequence). Trimming pared 0 bases from V and 0 bases from J, leaving 9 bases between. Here the CDR3 reads CASSLSRQSSYNSPLHF. DNA of the CDR3: TGTGCCAGCAGTTTATCGCGCCAGAGCTCCTATAATTCACCCCTCCACTTT.

The chain uses TRBV4-1 and TRBJ2-2, with D maybe TRBD2 (7 bases). Germline CDR1 MGHRA, CDR2 YSYEKL. V gave up 8 bases and J gave up 5 bases, with 21 bases separating them. This CDR3 has 16 amino acids. The CDR3 reads CASAELERGGTGELFF. DNA for the CDR3: TGCGCCAGCGCCGAACTCGAGAGGGGGGGAACCGGGGAGCTGTTTTTT.

The gene calls are TRBV27 and TRBJ2-1, with D perhaps matching TRBD1 or TRBD2 (5 bases each). This CDR3 comprises 17 residues. V dropped 5 bases and J dropped 7 bases, with 24 bases sitting between them. Germline V CDR1 and CDR2: MNHEY, SMNVEV (reference sequence). For the CDR3, the DNA is TGTGCCAGCAGTAACAGGAGGCAGGGACCCCTAGGGAATGAGCAGTTCTTC. Protein product: CASSNRRQGPLGNEQFF.

The rearrangement uses TRBV7-7 and TRBJ1-2; D is undetermined. Trimming shortened V by 5 bases and J by 5 bases, and 12 bases separated the two germline ends. CDR1 is SSHAT, CDR2 FNYEAQ, per germline (reference sequence). CDR3 length: 13 residues. The CDR3 reads CASSPRHGYGYTF. The DNA of the CDR3 is TGTGCCAGCAGCCCCCGTCACGGTTATGGCTACACCTTC.

The J gene is TRBJ2-2, the V gene TRBV7-4, with 8 bases lining up with TRBD2. The germline V gene has CDR1 SGHVT and CDR2 SQSDAQ. This CDR3 has 17 amino acids. J lost 3 bases, V lost 0 bases, and 6 bases had no gene match. The CDR3, as DNA: TGTGCCAGCAGCTTAGCAGCCCCCGGGAGGGACACCGGGGAGCTGTTTTTT. As protein: CASSLAAPGRDTGELFF.